The 22 T cell receptor beta chains given below trace back to one sample, sequenced in a study of CD8 T cells in Susac syndrome. An amount of RNA that ranged from roughly 0.5 to 1 ug was reverse transcribed with random hexamers. One entry per CDR3 protein, called by TCRdb with MiXCR from the immunoSEQ multiplex PCR reads. Here the sample spans around 130,000 distinct CDR3 sequences, roughly 92% being singletons. The sample comprised CD4+ T cells from PBMCs. These receptors came from a human donor in good health.

The chain has TRBV7-8 and TRBJ2-7; D is tentatively TRBD1 or TRBD2 (6 bases each). CDR3 length: 15 residues. CDR1 SGHVS and CDR2 FQNEAQ come from the germline V gene. V was pared by 3 bases and J by 0 bases, with 12 bases between. This CDR3 is CASSFSGASSYEQYF. For the CDR3, the DNA is TGTGCCAGCAGCTTTTCGGGGGCCAGCTCCTACGAGCAGTACTTC.

As DNA, the CDR3 is TGTGCCAGCAGATTAGGGTCAACTGGATACGAGCAGTACTTC. It translates to CASRLGSTGYEQYF. This chain uses TRBV5-8 with TRBJ2-7; D ambiguous. The germline V gene encodes CDR1 SGHTS and CDR2 YDEGEE. Trimming removed 5 bases from V and 4 bases from J, with 16 bases in between. The CDR3 has 14 amino acids.

This chain joins TRBV7-8 and TRBJ1-2; D not certain. Germline lookup yields CDR1 SGHVS and CDR2 FQNEAQ. The CDR3 consists of 13 residues. V was trimmed by 5 bases and J by 2 bases, leaving 9 bases between them. The CDR3 spells CASSHDLNYGYTF. The DNA of the CDR3 is TGTGCCAGCAGCCACGACTTAAACTATGGCTACACCTTC.

The V gene is TRBV5-6, the J gene TRBJ1-2, with unresolved D. The germline CDR1 and CDR2 sequences are SGHDT and YYEEEE. The CDR3 covers 14 residues. With 4 bases removed from V and 4 bases from J, the gap between germline ends came to 14 bases. The CDR3 bases are TGTGCCAGCAGCCTACCTTTCCCTTCCTATGGCTACACCTTC. Translated: CASSLPFPSYGYTF.

This chain joins TRBV3-1 and TRBJ1-1; D unclear. The V end was cut by 1 base, the J end by 2 bases, with 5 bases between. Germline V gene lookup returns CDR1 LGHDT and CDR2 YNNKEL (reference sequence). The CDR3 spans 13 residues. CDR3 DNA sequence: TGTGCCAGCAGCCAAGTTCTTAACACTGAAGCTTTCTTT. As protein: CASSQVLNTEAFF.

The chain couples TRBV3-1 to TRBJ1-4; D perhaps matches TRBD1 (6 bases). Germline V lookup: CDR1 LGHDT, CDR2 YNNKEL (reference sequence). CDR3 size: 14 residues. Trimming left V 5 bases short and J 4 bases short, with 11 bases between. CDR3 sequence: CASSAGVVNEKLFF. In DNA, the CDR3 is TGTGCCAGCAGCGCAGGGGTTGTTAATGAAAAACTGTTTTTT.

The chain employs TRBV2 and TRBJ2-3, with D maybe TRBD2 (6 bases). The CDR3 sequence is 14 residues long. The germline V gene encodes CDR1 SNHLY and CDR2 FYNNEI. Trimming cost V 4 bases and J 0 bases, with 8 bases left between them. CDR3 nucleotide sequence: TGTGCCAGCAGTGTCGCGGGGAGCACAGATACGCAGTATTTT. The encoded protein is CASSVAGSTDTQYF.

The chain couples TRBV5-1 to TRBJ2-3; no firm D call. The CDR3 is 14 amino acids. V shed 1 base and J shed 2 bases, with 8 bases lying between them. Germline assignment: CDR1 SGHRS and CDR2 YFSETQ. In nucleotides, the CDR3 is TGCGCCAGCAGCTTGAACCCTCCCACAGATACGCAGTATTTT. It encodes CASSLNPPTDTQYF.

This clonotype appeared once. The V call is TRBV6-6, the J call TRBJ2-7; 8 bases are shared with TRBD2. The CDR3 has 13 residues. The V gene's germline CDR1 is MNHNY and CDR2 SVGAGI (reference sequence). V gave up 2 bases and J gave up 7 bases; unmatched junction bases: 4. Here the CDR3 reads CASSYREGGEQYF. CDR3 bases: TGTGCCAGCAGTTACCGGGAGGGGGGAGAGCAGTACTTC.

This clonotype was detected only a few times. The rearrangement links TRBV30 to TRBJ2-7, with 9 positions matching TRBD2. The CDR3 runs to 11 residues. Germline lookup yields CDR1 GTSNPN and CDR2 SVGIG (reference sequence). With 2 bases clipped from V and 7 bases from J, the junction kept 0 bases outside the gene matches. The CDR3: CAWSLAGEQYF. The CDR3 nucleotides read TGTGCCTGGAGTCTAGCGGGGGAGCAGTACTTC.

Here the CDR3 DNA reads TGTGCCAGCAGTCCCCTGGAGAACACTGAAGCTTTCTTT. Translating gives CASSPLENTEAFF. J is TRBJ1-1 and V is TRBV2, with D uncertain. The germline V and J ends were trimmed by 5 bases and 1 base, with 8 bases remaining between them. This CDR3 has 13 amino acids. In germline, CDR1 is SNHLY, CDR2 FYNNEI.

The CDR3 sequence is CASSQVLGMTEAFF. CDR3 DNA: TGTGCCAGCAGCCAAGTGTTGGGGATGACTGAAGCTTTCTTT. J is TRBJ1-1 and V is TRBV14; D call uncertain. This CDR3 comprises 14 residues. Germline-derived CDR1 and CDR2 are SGHDN and FVKESK. Trimming removed 1 base from V and 5 bases from J, with 11 bases in between.

This chain links TRBV5-1 with TRBJ2-1; the D is unclear. In germline, CDR1 is SGHRS, CDR2 YFSETQ. V lost 0 bases and J lost 6, with 4 bases in between. The CDR3 is 12 amino acids. The CDR3, as DNA: TGCGCCAGCAGCTTGGAGGGCAATGAGCAGTTCTTC. Amino acids: CASSLEGNEQFF.

The chain recombines TRBV30 with TRBJ1-1; a possible D gene is TRBD1 (5 bases). V lost 1 base and J 10 bases, leaving 10 bases between the germline ends. Per germline, CDR1 GTSNPN and CDR2 SVGIG (reference sequence). The CDR3 sequence is 11 residues long. The CDR3 region is CAWSGGSGAFF. The CDR3 coding sequence is TGTGCCTGGAGTGGGGGGTCGGGAGCTTTCTTT.

A single count supports this clonotype. The V call is TRBV6-6, the J call TRBJ2-7; 8 nucleotides align to TRBD2. The CDR3 length is 15 residues. V lost 5 bases to trimming and J lost 7 bases; unmatched junction nucleotides: 13. Germline CDR1 reads MNHNY; CDR2 reads SVGAGI (reference sequence). The CDR3 DNA follows: TGTGCCAGCAGTCCCGCAGAAGCGGGAGTGTCGGAGCAGTACTTC. This sequence encodes CASSPAEAGVSEQYF.

This chain joins TRBV3-1 and TRBJ2-2; 8 bases fit TRBD2. The V gene's germline CDR1 is LGHDT and CDR2 YNNKEL (reference sequence). This CDR3 is 16 amino acids long. V lost 2 bases, J lost 0 bases, and 2 bases stayed unmatched. DNA for the CDR3: TGTGCCAGCAGCCAACTAGCGGGTACGAACACCGGGGAGCTGTTTTTT. As protein: CASSQLAGTNTGELFF.

The chain links TRBV28 to TRBJ2-7; D may match TRBD1 or TRBD2 (6 bases each). V was trimmed by 2 bases and J by 6 bases, leaving 8 bases between them. The germline gives CDR1 MDHEN, CDR2 SYDVKM. The CDR3 totals 12 residues. The CDR3 here is CASSLGGGEQYF. In DNA form, the CDR3 reads TGTGCCAGCAGTTTAGGAGGGGGCGAGCAGTACTTC.

This chain connects TRBV5-1 to TRBJ2-1, with D unresolved. The V gene's germline CDR1 is SGHRS and CDR2 YFSETQ. The CDR3 consists of 13 residues. The V end lost 4 bases, the J end lost 7 bases, and 12 bases lay between the germline ends. CDR3 sequence reads: CASSPNSRNEQFF. DNA for the CDR3: TGCGCCAGCAGCCCCAACAGTAGGAATGAGCAGTTCTTC.

The V and J genes are TRBV19 and TRBJ2-1; D might be TRBD1 (6 bases). V shed 5 bases and J shed 0 bases, with 8 bases lying between them. This CDR3 contains 14 residues. Germline V CDR1 and CDR2: LNHDA, SQIVND (reference sequence). The CDR3 reads CASSADSSYNEQFF. CDR3 nucleotide sequence: TGTGCCAGTAGTGCGGACAGCTCCTACAATGAGCAGTTCTTC.

The chain recombines TRBV5-1 with TRBJ2-7, with 9 nucleotides matching TRBD2. Germline V gene sequence: CDR1 SGHRS, CDR2 YFSETQ. The V gene end was trimmed by 2 bases and the J gene end by 7 bases; junction bases not matched to a gene: 10. The length of the CDR3 is 15 residues. CDR3 coding DNA: TGCGCCAGCAGCTTATCTGCTAGCGGGACGGGGGAGCAGTACTTC. Its protein is CASSLSASGTGEQYF.

For the CDR3, the DNA is TGCAGTGCTAGAGCTGAGACAGGGGTATCTGGCTACACCTTC. Translating gives CSARAETGVSGYTF. V usage is TRBV20-1 and J usage is TRBJ1-2; 8 positions agree with TRBD1. The CDR3 loop spans 14 amino acids. Germline CDR1 and CDR2: DFQATT and SNEGSKA (reference sequence). The junction had 8 bases not matched to a gene; V was cut back by 1 base and J by 7 bases.

The chain joins TRBV30 to TRBJ2-3; the match to TRBD2 covers 9 bases. Germline CDR1 reads GTSNPN; CDR2 reads SVGIG (reference sequence). V was pared by 5 bases and J by 4 bases, with 4 bases of the junction left unmatched. The CDR3 is 13 residues long. CDR3 sequence: CAWASGTADTQYF. CDR3 DNA sequence: TGTGCCTGGGCTAGCGGGACAGCAGATACGCAGTATTTT.